Below, 32 T cell receptor beta chains from the same sample are listed, as sequenced in a study of CD8+ T cells in alopecia areata. It was cDNA, reverse transcribed from extracted RNA, that served as the sequencing template. Repertoires were generated with immunoSEQ multiplex PCR, while TCRdb's copy carries only in-frame clones and drops some. This table holds about 90,000 clones, roughly 46% found once. Regarding treatment: oral pan-JAK inhibitor, 5-10 mg twice daily. The source material was CD8+ T cells sorted from blood, sampled at week 24, from a patient treated with tofacitinib. The receptors shown here come from a human donor with alopecia areata.

This clone was detected only a few times. V gene TRBV7-9 combines with J gene TRBJ2-1, with 9 bases identical to TRBD1. The trim removed 3 bases at V and 9 bases at J, leaving 9 bases unmatched. Germline-derived CDR1 and CDR2 are SEHNR and FQNEAQ (reference sequence). The CDR3 is made up of 15 amino acids. The CDR3 spells CASSFTGTGIREQFF. CDR3 coding DNA: TGTGCCAGCAGCTTCACCGGGACAGGGATTCGTGAGCAGTTCTTC. The entire variable domain, with the rest obtained from reference TRBV7-9 and TRBJ2-1, is as follows: DTGVSQNPRHKITKRGQNVTFRCDPISEHNRLYWYRQTLGQGPEFLTYFQNEAQLEKSRLLSDRFSAERPKGSFSTLEIQRTEQGDSAMYLCASSFTGTGIREQFFGPGTRLTVL.

This clone was observed a single time. J is TRBJ2-5 and V is TRBV5-1, with D possibly matching TRBD1 (6 bases). The CDR3 spans 15 residues. Trimming left V 0 bases short and J 1 base short, with 10 bases between. CDR1 is SGHRS, CDR2 YFSETQ, per germline. The CDR3 DNA reads as TGCGCCAGCAGCTTGGACGGACAGCCCCAAGAGACCCAGTACTTC. Encoded protein: CASSLDGQPQETQYF.

The chain is built from TRBV27 and TRBJ2-1; TRBD2 aligns across 7 bases. This CDR3 is built from 14 residues. Trimming took 6 bases from V and 10 from J; bases not matched to a gene: 12. The germline gives CDR1 MNHEY, CDR2 SMNVEV (reference sequence). CDR3 amino acids: CASRILSSGLEQFF. CDR3 DNA: TGTGCCAGCAGGATCCTCAGTAGCGGGCTCGAGCAGTTCTTC.

V gene TRBV5-6 combines with J gene TRBJ2-1, with TRBD2 matching over 13 bases. Germline CDR1 reads SGHDT; CDR2 reads YYEEEE. With 4 bases clipped from V and 7 bases from J, the junction kept 5 bases outside the gene matches. CDR3 length: 15 amino acids. The CDR3 sequence: CASSPLAGGRNEQFF. CDR3 DNA: TGTGCCAGCAGCCCACTAGCGGGAGGGAGGAATGAGCAGTTCTTC.

This clone was picked up a small number of times. This chain uses TRBV5-1 with TRBJ2-1; 15 bases align to TRBD2. The CDR3 runs to 17 residues. Trimming cost V 1 base and J 6 bases; bases outside gene matches: 5. Germline CDR1 reads SGHRS; CDR2 reads YFSETQ. The CDR3 coding sequence is TGCGCCAGCAGCTTGTGGACTAGCGGGAGGGCCGTCAATGAGCAGTTCTTC. This sequence encodes CASSLWTSGRAVNEQFF.

The V and J genes are TRBV9 and TRBJ2-1; D tentatively fits TRBD1 or TRBD2 (5 bases each). The V gene lost 3 bases and the J gene lost 7 bases, with 20 bases spanning the gap. CDR3 size: 16 residues. CDR1 is SGDLS, CDR2 YYNGEE, per germline. The CDR3 DNA is TGTGCCAGCAGCGCCCGCCCGGGACCCAAGGGGAATGAGCAGTTCTTC. It yields the protein CASSARPGPKGNEQFF.

The chain links TRBV7-9 to TRBJ1-2; D is undetermined. Trimming took 8 bases from V and 5 from J, leaving 9 bases between them. CDR1 is SEHNR, CDR2 FQNEAQ, per germline (reference sequence). This CDR3 region has 11 residues. CDR3 amino acids: CASGWGYGYTF. CDR3 DNA: TGTGCCAGCGGTTGGGGTTATGGCTACACCTTC.

This clone was observed a few times. The rearrangement joins TRBV29-1 to TRBJ2-1; 11 bases line up with TRBD2. The V and J ends lost 8 bases and 3 bases, in that order; junction bases with no gene match: 12. There are 16 residues in the CDR3. Germline V gives CDR1 SQVTM, CDR2 ANQGSEA. The DNA of the CDR3 is TGCAGCCAAACCTCCGACGGACTAGCGGGCTACAATGAGCAGTTCTTC. This encodes CSQTSDGLAGYNEQFF.

This chain joins TRBV6-6 and TRBJ1-2; no definite D call. V lost 2 bases and J 3 bases, leaving 10 bases between the germline ends. The germline gives CDR1 MNHNY, CDR2 SVGAGI (reference sequence). This CDR3 contains 14 residues. CDR3 region: CASSYAGGDYGYTF. Here the CDR3 DNA reads TGTGCCAGCAGTTACGCCGGCGGGGACTATGGCTACACCTTC.

The chain joins TRBV4-2 to TRBJ2-7, with 7 bases fitting TRBD2. With 4 bases clipped from V and 1 base from J, the junction kept 10 bases outside the gene matches. The CDR3 is 16 amino acids. Germline V gene lookup returns CDR1 LGHNA and CDR2 YNFKEQ. The CDR3: CASSPPLGTISYEQYF. The CDR3 DNA follows: TGTGCCAGCAGCCCGCCCCTCGGGACTATTTCCTACGAGCAGTACTTC.

This clone was recorded a few times. J is TRBJ2-1 and V is TRBV27, with 7 positions matching TRBD2. Losses at the gene ends were 5 bases for V and 3 bases for J; bases not matched to a gene: 4. This CDR3 is 14 amino acids long. CDR1 MNHEY and CDR2 SMNVEV come from the germline V gene (reference sequence). CDR3 sequence reads: CASSIRDYYNEQFF. CDR3 coding DNA: TGTGCCAGCAGTATCCGGGACTACTACAATGAGCAGTTCTTC.

This chain links TRBV6-5 with TRBJ2-3; no firm D call. Looked up from germline, CDR1 is MNHEY and CDR2 is SVGAGI. The CDR3 is 13 residues long. Trimming cost V 2 bases and J 6 bases, with 9 bases left between them. CDR3 sequence: CASSYPPVDTQYF. Here the CDR3 DNA reads TGTGCCAGCAGTTACCCCCCGGTGGATACGCAGTATTTT.

This clone came up a few times. This chain joins TRBV7-9 and TRBJ1-2, with TRBD1 matching over 9 bases. The ends lost 4 bases at V and 6 bases at J; junction bases unmatched: 3. Germline assignment: CDR1 SEHNR and CDR2 FQNEAQ (reference sequence). This CDR3 is 13 amino acids long. The CDR3 sequence is CASSSRDRDGYTF. As DNA, the CDR3 is TGTGCCAGCAGCTCCCGGGACAGGGATGGCTACACCTTC.

The rearrangement joins TRBV9 to TRBJ2-2; D gene unclear. Germline CDR1 is SGDLS and CDR2 is YYNGEE. Trimming pared 0 bases from V and 1 base from J, leaving 4 bases between. The CDR3 has 14 residues. The CDR3 DNA sequence: TGTGCCAGCAGCGTAGTATTGAACACCGGGGAGCTGTTTTTT. Protein: CASSVVLNTGELFF.

The sample holds a few counts of this clone. The chain links TRBV2 to TRBJ2-2, with TRBD1 identical over 7 bases. V shed 5 bases, J shed 1 base, and the junction held 7 bases outside the gene matches. Germline CDR1 and CDR2: SNHLY and FYNNEI. The CDR3 extends over 16 amino acids. CDR3 in DNA: TGTGCCAGCAGTACACCCGGGACAGAGAACACCGGGGAGCTGTTTTTT. Protein: CASSTPGTENTGELFF. Supplemented by reference TRBV2 and TRBJ2-2, the full variable domain reads EPEVTQTPSHQVTQMGQEVILRCVPISNHLYFYWYRQILGQKVEFLVSFYNNEISEKSEIFDDQFSVERPDGSNFTLKIRSTKLEDSAMYFCASSTPGTENTGELFFGEGSRLTVL.

The chain couples TRBV4-1 to TRBJ2-7; 9 bases agree with TRBD1. Germline V CDR1 and CDR2: MGHRA, YSYEKL. CDR3 length equals 15 residues. Losses at the gene ends were 2 bases for V and 2 bases for J; bases not matched to a gene: 4. CDR3 nucleotide sequence: TGCGCCAGCAGCCAACGGGGACAGGGCCCCTACGAGCAGTACTTC. This sequence encodes CASSQRGQGPYEQYF.

The gene calls are TRBV4-1 and TRBJ2-7; 13 bases line up with TRBD2. The V and J ends lost 1 base and 5 bases, in that order; junction bases with no gene match: 2. This CDR3 has 15 amino acids. Germline V gene lookup returns CDR1 MGHRA and CDR2 YSYEKL. The CDR3 here is CASSQGTSGSNEQYF. CDR3 sequence (DNA): TGCGCCAGCAGCCAAGGGACTAGCGGGAGTAACGAGCAGTACTTC.

The sample holds one count of this clone. The J gene is TRBJ1-5, the V gene TRBV15, with D hard to call. Germline assignment: CDR1 LNHNV and CDR2 YYDKDF (reference sequence). The CDR3 is 13 residues long. V dropped 0 bases and J dropped 4 bases, with 4 bases sitting between them. The CDR3 DNA reads as TGTGCCACCAGCAGAGACAGGAATCAGCCCCAGCATTTT. Its translation: CATSRDRNQPQHF.

A single count supports this clone. This sequence joins TRBV27 and TRBJ2-2; D remains unclear. Deletions cut 8 bases from V and 1 base from J, with 17 bases between. CDR3 length: 16 residues. The germline V gene encodes CDR1 MNHEY and CDR2 SMNVEV (reference sequence). DNA for the CDR3: TGTGCCAGCTCCGGGTCACCTCAAAGGAACACCGGGGAGCTGTTTTTT. Its translation: CASSGSPQRNTGELFF.

This chain connects TRBV29-1 to TRBJ2-7, with a possible D match to TRBD1 (6 bases). This CDR3 is 10 amino acids long. The V end was cut by 6 bases, the J end by 5 bases, with 8 bases between. Germline loops: CDR1 SQVTM, CDR2 ANQGSEA. The CDR3 DNA reads as TGCAGCGTAGAGGGGGACGAGCAGTACTTC. This sequence encodes CSVEGDEQYF.

The chain has TRBV4-1 and TRBJ2-7, with no clear D. Per the germline V gene, CDR1 is MGHRA and CDR2 is YSYEKL. V lost 0 bases, J lost 1 base, and 7 bases lay in between. The CDR3 consists of 14 residues. The DNA of the CDR3 is TGCGCCAGCAGCCAAGAGCATAATTCCTACGAGCAGTACTTC. This encodes CASSQEHNSYEQYF.

The chain recombines TRBV29-1 with TRBJ2-7; 7 bases are a match to TRBD2. Per the germline V gene, CDR1 is SQVTM and CDR2 is ANQGSEA. This CDR3 region has 15 residues. The V and J ends lost 0 bases and 0 bases, in that order; junction bases with no gene match: 5. The CDR3 is CSVEDAREGSYEQYF. CDR3 DNA: TGCAGCGTTGAAGACGCCAGGGAGGGCTCCTACGAGCAGTACTTC.

This chain links TRBV29-1 with TRBJ2-7; possible D gene TRBD2, 8 bases. This CDR3 is built from 16 residues. Trimming took off 1 base at V and 4 bases at J, with 20 bases between the two ends. In germline, CDR1 is SQVTM, CDR2 ANQGSEA. The CDR3: CSVEGQGGLEGYEQYF. In DNA form, the CDR3 reads TGCAGCGTTGAAGGTCAGGGGGGACTAGAGGGTTACGAGCAGTACTTC.

The J gene is TRBJ2-7, the V gene TRBV6-5, with D maybe TRBD2 (5 bases). This CDR3 comprises 13 residues. Trimming cost V 10 bases and J 0 bases, with 13 bases left between them. Germline lookup yields CDR1 MNHEY and CDR2 SVGAGI. This CDR3 is CATRGQTSYEQYF. The CDR3 DNA follows: TGTGCCACCCGAGGGCAGACCTCCTACGAGCAGTACTTC.

This rearrangement joins TRBV9 to TRBJ2-1, with D unclear. The V end was cut by 4 bases, the J end by 8 bases, with 22 bases between. The germline gives CDR1 SGDLS, CDR2 YYNGEE. CDR3 length: 16 amino acids. Here the CDR3 reads CASSPRLPVGFDEQFF. CDR3 DNA: TGTGCCAGCAGCCCACGACTCCCCGTTGGTTTCGATGAGCAGTTCTTC.

The chain links TRBV2 to TRBJ2-7; D gene uncertain. Trimming removed 10 bases at V and 3 bases at J, with 16 bases between. CDR1 is SNHLY and CDR2 is FYNNEI in the germline V gene. The CDR3 sequence is 13 residues long. CDR3 DNA sequence: TGTGCCACCAAAGGGTGGGATATCTACGAGCAGTACTTC. It translates to CATKGWDIYEQYF.

By proportion, this clone is medium-sized (0.01 to 0.1%). The chain carries TRBV11-2 and TRBJ2-7; TRBD2 might be the D (6 bases). V lost 5 bases, J lost 5 bases, and 10 bases lay in between. Germline V lookup: CDR1 SGHAT, CDR2 FQNNGV. The CDR3 spans 12 residues. This CDR3 reads CASSPRGDEQYF. CDR3 sequence (DNA): TGTGCCAGCAGCCCGCGGGGTGACGAGCAGTACTTC.

CDR3 bases: TGTGCCAGCAGTTACTCGACCAGTACGAACACTGAAGCTTTCTTT. As protein: CASSYSTSTNTEAFF. The genes are TRBV6-5 and TRBJ1-1; D is ambiguous. V shed 0 bases and J shed 1 base, with 9 bases lying between them. This CDR3 contains 15 residues. The germline V gene has CDR1 MNHEY and CDR2 SVGAGI.

The V gene is TRBV2, the J gene TRBJ2-4; D may be TRBD1 (6 bases). Trimming took off 11 bases at V and 1 base at J, with 15 bases between the two ends. The CDR3 spans 14 residues. CDR1 SNHLY and CDR2 FYNNEI come from the germline V gene. The CDR3 loop reads CASSTGPAKNIQYF. The CDR3 nucleotides read TGTGCCTCCTCGACAGGCCCCGCCAAAAACATTCAGTACTTC. Complete variable domain (other parts from reference TRBV2 and TRBJ2-4): EPEVTQTPSHQVTQMGQEVILRCVPISNHLYFYWYRQILGQKVEFLVSFYNNEISEKSEIFDDQFSVERPDGSNFTLKIRSTKLEDSAMYFCASSTGPAKNIQYFGAGTRLSVL.

The genes are TRBV4-3 and TRBJ2-1; the D gene is possibly TRBD1 (5 bases). Germline V gene lookup returns CDR1 LGHNA and CDR2 YSLEER. The CDR3 runs 16 residues. V lost 4 bases and J lost 6, with 19 bases in between. The CDR3 reads CASSLRVESGSNEQFF. CDR3 bases: TGCGCCAGCAGCCTCAGGGTAGAATCAGGATCCAATGAGCAGTTCTTC.

The V call is TRBV2, the J call TRBJ2-7; 9 nucleotides align to TRBD2. V gave up 6 bases and J gave up 3 bases; unmatched junction bases: 6. The CDR3 sequence is 14 residues long. Looked up from germline, CDR1 is SNHLY and CDR2 is FYNNEI. CDR3 loop: CASSLSSGNYEQYF. CDR3 bases: TGTGCCAGCAGCTTATCTAGCGGGAACTACGAGCAGTACTTC.

Concerning this clone: The same CDR3 can be traced to other DNA sequences in this sample. V usage is TRBV9 and J usage is TRBJ2-7; 10 bases agree with TRBD1. With 3 bases clipped from V and 5 bases from J, the junction kept 8 bases outside the gene matches. The length of the CDR3 is 15 residues. The germline gives CDR1 SGDLS, CDR2 YYNGEE. The CDR3 loop reads CASSAGTGAGDEQYF. DNA of the CDR3: TGTGCCAGCAGCGCAGGGACAGGGGCTGGCGACGAGCAGTACTTC.